The entry below describes one T cell receptor (beta chain). Antigen specificity is unknown. CDR1 is SGHTA, CDR2 FQGTGA, per germline. The CDR3 has 16 amino acids. This entry has no DNA. The sample comes from a study of synovial regulatory T cells in juvenile arthritis. The study's findings and limits: iaTreg cells shared more CDR3 sequences with synovial Tregs than other blood Tregs did.

Assay used: immunoSEQ multiplex PCR; TCRdb lists only in-frame clones, some missing. In total, the table holds 7,500 to 10,000 clones. The source material was Treg cells from blood. As for subset: remaining (HLA-DR-negative) circulating blood Treg cells. The chain combines TRBV7-3 with TRBJ2-2; TCRdb's D call of TRBD1 is untestable without DNA. This TCR came from a donor younger than 35 with juvenile idiopathic arthritis. CDR3 sequence reads: CASSLTQGSFPGELFF.